Presented here are 7 T cell receptor beta chains from one specimen sequenced in a study of cytotoxic CD8 clonotypes in ibrutinib-treated CLL. This table comes from immunoSEQ multiplex PCR, and its TCRdb copy is limited to in-frame clones, with some not included. Of approximately 42,000 clones detected, approximately 70% appear once; the ten largest clones hold approximately 13%. Specimen: PBMCs, collected after 12 months of ibrutinib treatment. These receptor sequences come from a human donor with chronic lymphocytic leukemia.

The rearrangement uses TRBV10-3 and TRBJ2-1; the match to TRBD2 covers 14 bases. The CDR3 is made up of 16 amino acids. Germline CDR1 is ENHRY and CDR2 is SYGVKD. Germline trimming cut 1 base from V and 9 bases from J; bases unmatched to any gene: 5. The CDR3, as DNA: TGTGCCATCAGTGAGTTGTTGGGACTAGCGGGAGTTGAGCAGTTCTTC. It is translated as CAISELLGLAGVEQFF.

The chain uses TRBV6-5 and TRBJ2-4, with D unclear. V lost 6 bases, J lost 9 bases, and 12 bases lay in between. In germline, CDR1 is MNHEY, CDR2 SVGAGI. The CDR3 is 12 amino acids. For the CDR3, the DNA is TGTGCCAGCAGAACCCATAAGAGCATTCAGTACTTC. Amino acid sequence: CASRTHKSIQYF.

The rearrangement joins TRBV10-2 to TRBJ2-7; D possibly corresponds to TRBD1 (6 bases). Germline lookup yields CDR1 WSHSY and CDR2 SAAADI. The CDR3 length is 12 residues. With 6 bases removed from V and 3 bases from J, the gap between germline ends came to 9 bases. This chain's CDR3 is CASSDRFYEQYF. The DNA of the CDR3 is TGCGCCAGCAGCGACAGGTTCTACGAGCAGTACTTC.

V and J are TRBV11-3 and TRBJ2-2; 9 bases are shared with TRBD1. Per germline, CDR1 SGHNT and CDR2 YENEEA. The length of the CDR3 is 15 residues. V trimming: 5 bases; J trimming: 1 base; junction bases outside the gene matches: 2. The chain's CDR3 is CASSQDRGNTGELFF. CDR3 in DNA: TGTGCCAGCAGCCAGGACAGGGGGAACACCGGGGAGCTGTTTTTT.

The chain couples TRBV7-9 to TRBJ2-6, with D perhaps TRBD1 (6 bases). CDR1 and CDR2 from the germline V gene are SEHNR and FQNEAQ (reference sequence). V lost 0 bases to trimming and J lost 2 bases, with 11 bases between them. This CDR3 is 17 amino acids long. The CDR3 sequence: CASSLAGQLTGANVLTF. The CDR3 nucleotides are TGTGCCAGCAGCTTAGCAGGACAGTTGACTGGGGCCAACGTCCTGACTTTC.

This clone occurred once. The chain has TRBV2 and TRBJ2-3, with TRBD2 matching 8 bases. This CDR3 has 13 residues. The ends lost 6 bases at V and 9 bases at J; junction bases unmatched: 8. CDR1 is SNHLY and CDR2 is FYNNEI in the germline V gene. DNA of the CDR3: TGTGCCAGCAGCGGGGCGGGAGGAAGGACGCAGTATTTT. Amino acids: CASSGAGGRTQYF.

The CDR3 protein is CASRNGNTIYF. The CDR3 DNA reads as TGTGCCAGCAGAAACGGAAACACCATATATTTT. The J gene is TRBJ1-3, the V gene TRBV6-5; D gene ambiguous. The germline V and J ends were trimmed by 6 bases and 4 bases, with 4 bases remaining between them. Germline V gene lookup returns CDR1 MNHEY and CDR2 SVGAGI. The CDR3 spans 11 residues.